What follows are 6 T cell receptor beta chains derived from one specimen sequenced in a study of T cell responses to AZD1222 COVID-19 vaccine. Data came from immunoSEQ multiplex PCR; TCRdb stores just in-frame clones and leaves some out. The sample yields about 100,000 clones, around nine tenths seen once. Sequences were derived from peripheral blood, sampled on day 0 of AZD1222 vaccination. The receptors shown here come from an adult in good health.

The chain links TRBV27 to TRBJ2-3, with D unclear. The CDR3 consists of 13 residues. Germline CDR1 and CDR2: MNHEY and SMNVEV (reference sequence). V gave up 3 bases and J gave up 3 bases, with 7 bases separating them. The CDR3 loop is CASSLGETDTQYF. The DNA for the CDR3 is TGTGCCAGCAGTTTGGGTGAGACAGATACGCAGTATTTT.

V usage is TRBV19 and J usage is TRBJ1-5; 8 bases map to TRBD1. This CDR3 spans 14 amino acids. The trim removed 5 bases at V and 7 bases at J, leaving 7 bases unmatched. From germline, CDR1 is LNHDA and CDR2 SQIVND (reference sequence). The CDR3, as DNA: TGTGCCAGTAGTGTTTCGACAGGGGCCCAGCCCCAGCATTTT. Translation: CASSVSTGAQPQHF.

The chain couples TRBV13 to TRBJ1-1; 7 bases align to TRBD1. The CDR3 consists of 13 residues. Unmatched junction bases numbered 3, after V lost 3 bases and J lost 5 bases. Germline CDR1 and CDR2: PRHDT and FYEKMQ (reference sequence). The CDR3 reads CASSLTGRTEAFF. DNA of the CDR3: TGTGCCAGCAGCTTGACAGGGAGGACTGAAGCTTTCTTT.

This clone was observed a single time. The gene calls are TRBV15 and TRBJ2-7, with 11 positions matching TRBD2. Germline values: CDR1 LNHNV, CDR2 YYDKDF (reference sequence). J gave up 2 bases and V 0 bases, and 6 bases lay outside the gene matches. This CDR3 has 17 amino acids. CDR3 in DNA: TGTGCCACCAGCAGAGATTGGCTAGCGGGGGGTGCCTACGAGCAGTACTTC. Amino acids: CATSRDWLAGGAYEQYF.

J is TRBJ2-7 and V is TRBV15; D may be TRBD1 (5 bases). The CDR3 loop spans 13 amino acids. Germline V CDR1 and CDR2: LNHNV, YYDKDF (reference sequence). V lost 6 bases and J 0 bases, leaving 9 bases between the germline ends. The CDR3 nucleotides read TGTGCCACCAGAAGGGGATTCTCCTACGAGCAGTACTTC. The encoded protein is CATRRGFSYEQYF.

The gene calls are TRBV10-1 and TRBJ2-7; no clear D. Trimming took off 3 bases at V and 6 bases at J, with 12 bases between the two ends. Germline loops: CDR1 WNHNN, CDR2 SYGVQD (reference sequence). This CDR3 spans 13 amino acids. The CDR3 sequence: CASSEDTFGEQYF. CDR3 nucleotides: TGCGCCAGCAGTGAAGACACCTTCGGCGAGCAGTACTTC.